A single sample is the source of the 22 T cell receptor beta chains below, sequenced in a study of blood T cell repertoires in COVID-19. Clones were sequenced by immunoSEQ multiplex PCR, and TCRdb holds only the in-frame ones, with some missing. The repertoire consists of about 160,000 clones, with more than 75% occurring once and the leading ten covering roughly 19%. The sample consisted of peripheral blood. The receptors come from a man aged 60 to 69 with active or convalescent COVID-19.

The genes are TRBV25-1 and TRBJ2-7; D is possibly TRBD2 (6 bases). V gave up 4 bases and J gave up 2 bases, with 15 bases separating them. The germline V gene encodes CDR1 MGHDK and CDR2 SYGVNS. The CDR3 is 15 amino acids. The CDR3 is CASSAGAGFAYEQYF. DNA for the CDR3: TGTGCCAGCAGTGCGGGAGCCGGGTTCGCCTACGAGCAGTACTTC.

The rearrangement uses TRBV2 and TRBJ1-2; D remains unclear. There are 14 residues in the CDR3. The germline CDR1 and CDR2 sequences are SNHLY and FYNNEI. Trimming took off 5 bases at V and 0 bases at J, with 10 bases between the two ends. The chain's CDR3 is CASSLAATNYGYTF. The CDR3 nucleotides read TGTGCCAGCAGTCTGGCAGCGACTAACTATGGCTACACCTTC.

The chain couples TRBV28 to TRBJ2-7; 8 nucleotides match TRBD1. This CDR3 has 15 amino acids. V lost 6 bases, J lost 4 bases, and 11 bases stayed unmatched. CDR1 is MDHEN and CDR2 is SYDVKM in the germline V gene. Written as DNA, the CDR3 is TGTGCCAGCAGGGGCGCCGGGACAGGTGGATACGAGCAGTACTTC. Its protein is CASRGAGTGGYEQYF.

This clone occurred once. This rearrangement joins TRBV12-1 to TRBJ2-7; TRBD2, the D gene given by the table, was not confirmed from the DNA. TRBV12-1 is reported as a pseudogene. The CDR3 has 17 residues. CDR3 sequence: CASSFASGETEYYEQYF. The CDR3 DNA reads as TGTGCCAGCAGCTTTGCCAGCGGGGAGACTGAATACTACGAGCAGTACTTC.

The chain employs TRBV7-9 and TRBJ2-2, with 11 positions matching TRBD1. CDR1 and CDR2 from the germline V gene are SEHNR and FQNEAQ (reference sequence). The V gene end was trimmed by 6 bases and the J gene end by 8 bases; junction bases not matched to a gene: 11. CDR3 length equals 16 residues. The CDR3 bases are TGTGCCAGCAGTCGCGAGACGGGACAGGGGGTAGGGGAGCTGTTTTTT. It is translated as CASSRETGQGVGELFF.

The chain joins TRBV19 to TRBJ2-1; 10 bases are a match to TRBD2. The germline CDR1 and CDR2 sequences are LNHDA and SQIVND (reference sequence). This CDR3 has 16 residues. With V trimmed by 6 bases and J by 9 bases, 14 bases remained unmatched. Here the CDR3 reads CASSQGGAGGPTEQFF. CDR3 DNA sequence: TGTGCCAGTAGCCAGGGAGGAGCGGGAGGGCCCACTGAGCAGTTCTTC.

CDR3 sequence: CASSKEVSSGNTIYF. CDR3 sequence (DNA): TGCGCCAGCAGCAAAGAGGTCTCTTCTGGAAACACCATATATTTT. The chain employs TRBV5-1 and TRBJ1-3; no definite D call. CDR1 is SGHRS and CDR2 is YFSETQ in the germline V gene. V was shortened by 4 bases and J by 1 base, with 12 bases between the two germline ends. The CDR3 runs to 15 residues. The full variable domain, its missing parts supplied by reference TRBV5-1 and TRBJ1-3, is KAGVTQTPRYLIKTRGQQVTLSCSPISGHRSVSWYQQTPGQGLQFLFEYFSETQRNKGNFPGRFSGRQFSNSRSEMNVSTLELGDSALYLCASSKEVSSGNTIYFGEGSWLTVV.

The chain carries TRBV6-5 and TRBJ1-1; 8 bases match TRBD1. V shed 6 bases, J shed 3 bases, and the junction held 6 bases outside the gene matches. In germline, CDR1 is MNHEY, CDR2 SVGAGI. The CDR3 is 14 residues long. This CDR3 is CASRTTGVDTEAFF. Here the CDR3 DNA reads TGTGCCAGCAGAACGACAGGGGTGGACACTGAAGCTTTCTTT.

Concerning this clone itself: The sample contains more than one DNA sequence encoding this CDR3. This chain uses TRBV19 with TRBJ1-1; TRBD1 is a possible D gene (6 bases). Per the germline V gene, CDR1 is LNHDA and CDR2 is SQIVND (reference sequence). This CDR3 has 14 residues. Trimming left V 3 bases short and J 2 bases short, with 10 bases between. Here the CDR3 reads CASSIRTVNTEAFF. Here the CDR3 DNA reads TGTGCCAGTAGTATCCGGACAGTCAACACTGAAGCTTTCTTT.

The V and J genes are TRBV6-5 and TRBJ1-1, with unresolved D. Deletions cut 7 bases from V and 1 base from J, with 16 bases between. The germline CDR1 and CDR2 sequences are MNHEY and SVGAGI. The CDR3 covers 15 residues. Written as DNA, the CDR3 is TGTGCCAGCACCCGAACTCCAACAGAGAACACTGAAGCTTTCTTT. Encoded protein: CASTRTPTENTEAFF.

The rearrangement links TRBV18 to TRBJ1-1, with TRBD1 matching 7 bases. V was clipped by 3 bases and J by 4 bases; unmatched bases: 2. The length of the CDR3 is 13 residues. Germline V gene data show CDR1 as KGHSH and CDR2 as LQKENI. The CDR3 sequence: CASSPQGGTEAFF. CDR3 DNA: TGTGCCAGCTCACCTCAGGGGGGCACTGAAGCTTTCTTT.

V gene TRBV19 combines with J gene TRBJ1-4, with D tentatively TRBD1 (5 bases). Germline V lookup: CDR1 LNHDA, CDR2 SQIVND (reference sequence). This CDR3 region has 13 residues. With 4 bases removed from V and 5 bases from J, the gap between germline ends came to 8 bases. The CDR3 DNA reads as TGTGCCAGTAGTAGGCAGGGCAATGAAAAACTGTTTTTT. Amino acid sequence: CASSRQGNEKLFF.

This chain joins TRBV19 and TRBJ1-4, with a tentative D call TRBD1 (6 bases). V lost 3 bases and J lost 7, with 12 bases in between. Germline V gene data show CDR1 as LNHDA and CDR2 as SQIVND (reference sequence). The CDR3 runs 14 residues. The CDR3 protein is CASSMGGGGEKLFF. The CDR3 coding sequence is TGTGCCAGTAGTATGGGAGGGGGAGGTGAAAAACTGTTTTTT.

This chain links TRBV6-6 with TRBJ1-3, with TRBD1 identical over 7 bases. This CDR3 has 14 amino acids. V gave up 5 bases and J gave up 3 bases; unmatched junction bases: 4. Germline loops: CDR1 MNHNY, CDR2 SVGAGI (reference sequence). CDR3 sequence reads: CASSQGVGGNTIYF. The CDR3 DNA reads TGTGCCAGCAGTCAGGGGGTGGGTGGAAACACCATATATTTT.

The rearrangement joins TRBV18 to TRBJ2-7, with 8 bases fitting TRBD1. V lost 3 bases to trimming and J lost 5 bases; unmatched junction nucleotides: 0. Germline V CDR1 and CDR2: KGHSH, LQKENI. The CDR3 runs 12 residues. The CDR3 sequence is CASSPTGDEQYF. CDR3 bases: TGTGCCAGCTCACCGACAGGGGACGAGCAGTACTTC.

This chain uses TRBV19 with TRBJ2-7; TRBD1 aligns across 7 bases. The CDR3 contains 14 residues. V shed 8 bases, J shed 2 bases, and the junction held 9 bases outside the gene matches. Germline CDR1 reads LNHDA; CDR2 reads SQIVND (reference sequence). CDR3 sequence reads: CASSKGALAYEQYF. DNA for the CDR3: TGTGCCAGTTCCAAGGGGGCTTTAGCCTACGAGCAGTACTTC.

For the CDR3, the DNA is TGCAGTGCTAGTCGGGAGGAGCCTGGCATGCGAGAGCAGTACTTC. Translating gives CSASREEPGMREQYF. The V and J genes are TRBV20-1 and TRBJ2-7; TRBD2 matches 7 bases. This CDR3 is built from 15 residues. Germline values: CDR1 DFQATT, CDR2 SNEGSKA (reference sequence). Trimming cost V 3 bases and J 7 bases; bases outside gene matches: 15.

This clone was observed once. This chain joins TRBV20-1 and TRBJ2-1; TRBD2 is a possible D gene (6 bases). The germline V gene has CDR1 DFQATT and CDR2 SNEGSKA (reference sequence). There are 13 residues in the CDR3. V shed 3 bases and J shed 4 bases, with 10 bases lying between them. The CDR3 here is CSASISGYNEQFF. The CDR3 region has the DNA TGCAGTGCTAGTATTAGCGGTTACAATGAGCAGTTCTTC.

About this clone: One end of the junction does not line up with germline, which may come from a read error. This rearrangement joins TRBV6-1 to TRBJ1-2, with 8 positions matching TRBD1. From germline, CDR1 is MNHNS and CDR2 SASEGT. The CDR3 is 16 amino acids. The CDR3 coding sequence is TGTGCCAGCAATGAAAGGGCGCAGGGGGCGACCTATGGCTACACCTTC. It encodes CASNERAQGATYGYTF.

A word on this clone: In the same sample, other DNA sequences code for this CDR3. This chain connects TRBV6-5 to TRBJ2-7, with 8 bases matching TRBD1. The CDR3 totals 16 residues. Germline CDR1 MNHEY, CDR2 SVGAGI. The J segment lost 0 bases and the V segment lost 0 bases, leaving 4 bases of the junction unmatched. The CDR3 DNA reads TGTGCCAGCAGTTACTCCGGACAGGGCAGCTCCTACGAGCAGTACTTC. Translated: CASSYSGQGSSYEQYF.

The CDR3 bases are TGTGCCAGCAACCCGCCGCACTTCACTGAAGCTTTCTTT. Encoded protein: CASNPPHFTEAFF. The chain joins TRBV6-2 or TRBV6-3 to TRBJ1-1; D is unresolved. The V end was cut by 7 bases, the J end by 4 bases, with 13 bases between. The CDR3 has 13 residues. The germline CDR1 and CDR2 sequences are MNHEY and SVGEGT.

The genes are TRBV11-2 and TRBJ1-2; 7 bases map to TRBD1. Germline CDR1 and CDR2: SGHAT and FQNNGV. Trimming at V came to 6 bases and at J to 3 bases, leaving 7 bases not matched to a gene. The length of the CDR3 is 14 residues. As DNA, the CDR3 is TGTGCCAGCAGTTTCCGACAGGGTTACTATGGCTACACCTTC. Translation gives CASSFRQGYYGYTF.